This entry lists 7 T cell receptor beta chains sequenced from one sample in a study of T cell clonotyping in hematopoietic cell transplantation. Sequencing was performed with immunoSEQ multiplex PCR; in TCRdb, only in-frame clones are kept and a portion is missing. Found here are fewer than 40,000 clones, about 87% of them singletons; the top ten hold roughly 2%. Material for sequencing was peripheral blood mononuclear cells. These receptor sequences come from a woman aged 40 to 49 in good health. Some clones in this sample may be carry-over from other donors' samples.

CDR3 residues: CASSLNGLAGDKQFF. The CDR3 DNA is TGTGCCAGCAGCTTAAACGGACTAGCGGGAGACAAGCAGTTCTTC. The J gene is TRBJ2-1, the V gene TRBV7-3; 13 bases fit TRBD2. The CDR3 runs 15 residues. Germline-derived CDR1 and CDR2 are SGHTA and FQGTGA. The ends lost 1 base at V and 11 bases at J; junction bases unmatched: 5.

This rearrangement joins TRBV4-2 to TRBJ1-2, with unresolved D. CDR3 length: 15 residues. Per the germline V gene, CDR1 is LGHNA and CDR2 is YNFKEQ. The germline V and J ends were trimmed by 0 bases and 4 bases, with 12 bases remaining between them. This CDR3 reads CASSQDSGDPYGYTF. The DNA for the CDR3 is TGTGCCAGCAGCCAAGATTCCGGGGATCCCTATGGCTACACCTTC.

The V and J genes are TRBV7-3 and TRBJ2-3, with D perhaps matching TRBD1 (5 bases). This CDR3 has 14 residues. Trimming cost V 2 bases and J 0 bases, with 6 bases left between them. The germline V gene has CDR1 SGHTA and CDR2 FQGTGA. CDR3 DNA: TGTGCCAGCAGCTTAGACAGTAGCACAGATACGCAGTATTTT. Translated: CASSLDSSTDTQYF. The full variable domain, rest sourced from reference TRBV7-3 and TRBJ2-3, is GAGVSQTPSNKVTEKGKYVELRCDPISGHTALYWYRQSLGQGPEFLIYFQGTGAADDSGLPNDRFFAVRPEGSVSTLKIQRTERGDSAVYLCASSLDSSTDTQYFGPGTRLTVL.

This chain links TRBV7-2 with TRBJ1-2, with unresolved D. Trimming left V 1 base short and J 8 bases short, with 14 bases between. Looked up from germline, CDR1 is SGHTA and CDR2 is FQGNSA. CDR3 size: 14 residues. CDR3 sequence (DNA): TGTGCCAGCAGCTTAGAGGGCCAGTCCCGCGGCTACACCTTC. Its translation is CASSLEGQSRGYTF.

The chain uses TRBV19 and TRBJ2-7; D is possibly TRBD1 (6 bases). V was cut by 5 bases and J by 1 base, with 12 bases left in between. The CDR3 consists of 14 residues. Germline V CDR1 and CDR2: LNHDA, SQIVND (reference sequence). The CDR3 here is CASSQRQESYEQYF. The CDR3 DNA reads as TGTGCCAGTAGTCAGAGACAGGAGTCCTACGAGCAGTACTTC.

This chain links TRBV7-9 with TRBJ2-5; D is perhaps TRBD1 (5 bases). Deletions cut 3 bases from V and 5 bases from J, with 10 bases between. From germline, CDR1 is SEHNR and CDR2 FQNEAQ (reference sequence). This CDR3 region has 13 residues. CDR3 DNA sequence: TGTGCCAGCAGCTTCAGGGTCGGGGAGACCCAGTACTTC. This gives the protein CASSFRVGETQYF.

This clone was seen once. The chain links TRBV7-9 to TRBJ1-1; TRBD1 is a possible D gene (5 bases). Germline assignment: CDR1 SEHNR and CDR2 FQNEAQ (reference sequence). V was clipped by 1 base and J by 5 bases, with 11 bases between them. The CDR3 spans 14 residues. CDR3 sequence: CASSLVGDGTEAFF. The CDR3 DNA sequence: TGTGCCAGCAGCTTAGTGGGGGACGGGACTGAAGCTTTCTTT.